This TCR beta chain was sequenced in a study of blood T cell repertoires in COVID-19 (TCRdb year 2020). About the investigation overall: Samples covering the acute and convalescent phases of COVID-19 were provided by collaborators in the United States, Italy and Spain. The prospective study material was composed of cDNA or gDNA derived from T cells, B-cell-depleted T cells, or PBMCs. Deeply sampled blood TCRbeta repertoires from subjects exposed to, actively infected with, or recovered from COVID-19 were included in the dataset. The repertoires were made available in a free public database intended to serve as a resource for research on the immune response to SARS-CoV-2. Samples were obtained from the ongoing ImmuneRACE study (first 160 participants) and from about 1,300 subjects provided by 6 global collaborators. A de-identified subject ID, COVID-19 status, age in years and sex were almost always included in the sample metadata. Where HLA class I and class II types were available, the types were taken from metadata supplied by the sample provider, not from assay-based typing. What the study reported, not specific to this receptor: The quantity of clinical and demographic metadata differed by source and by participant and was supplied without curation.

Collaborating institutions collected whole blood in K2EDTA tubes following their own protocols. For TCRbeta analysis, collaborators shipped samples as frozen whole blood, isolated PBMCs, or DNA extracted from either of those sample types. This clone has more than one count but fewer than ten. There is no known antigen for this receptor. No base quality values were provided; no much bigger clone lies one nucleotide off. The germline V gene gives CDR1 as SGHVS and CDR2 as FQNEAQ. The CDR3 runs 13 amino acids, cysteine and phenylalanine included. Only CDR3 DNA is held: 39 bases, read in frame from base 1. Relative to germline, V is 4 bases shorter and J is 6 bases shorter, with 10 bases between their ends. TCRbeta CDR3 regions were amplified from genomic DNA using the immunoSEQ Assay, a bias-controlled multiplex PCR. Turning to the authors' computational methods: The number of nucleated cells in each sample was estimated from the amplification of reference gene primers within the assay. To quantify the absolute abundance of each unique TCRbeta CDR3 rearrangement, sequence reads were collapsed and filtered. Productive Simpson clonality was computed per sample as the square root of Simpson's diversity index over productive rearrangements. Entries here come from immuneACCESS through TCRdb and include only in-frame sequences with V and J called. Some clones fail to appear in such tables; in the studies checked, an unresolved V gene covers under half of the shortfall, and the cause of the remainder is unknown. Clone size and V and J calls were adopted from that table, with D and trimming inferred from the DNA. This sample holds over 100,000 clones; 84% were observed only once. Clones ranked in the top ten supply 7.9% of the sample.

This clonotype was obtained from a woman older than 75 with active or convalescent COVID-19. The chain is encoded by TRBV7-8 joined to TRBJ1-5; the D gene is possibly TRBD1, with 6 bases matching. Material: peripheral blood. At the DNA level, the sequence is TGTGCCAGCAGCTCAGAACAGGGTCAGCCCCAGCATTTT. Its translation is CASSSEQGQPQHF.